This T cell receptor beta chain was found in a study of T cell responses to AZD1222 COVID-19 vaccine. In regard to this clone: Its target is not known.

Generated by immunoSEQ multiplex PCR, the TCRdb table keeps only in-frame clones and is missing some. The sample has approximately 180,000 clones, approximately 94% seen once. This CDR3 is built from 15 residues. From germline, CDR1 is LNHDA and CDR2 SQIVND (reference sequence). Between the trimmed V and J ends, which lost 3 bases and 5 bases, there was a span of 11 bases. Study-level findings and limits: White British donors predominated, females outnumbered males, and clonal diversity was possibly underestimated. Repertoires were collected only later (after the peak T cell response had occurred).

Sequencing was performed on peripheral blood, taken on day 0 of AZD1222 vaccination. This sequence originates from an adult in good health. The chain carries TRBV19 and TRBJ1-6; D is perhaps TRBD1 (5 bases). The CDR3, as DNA: TGTGCCAGTAGTATCACGGGGGTGGATAATTCACCCCTCCACTTT. It is translated as CASSITGVDNSPLHF.